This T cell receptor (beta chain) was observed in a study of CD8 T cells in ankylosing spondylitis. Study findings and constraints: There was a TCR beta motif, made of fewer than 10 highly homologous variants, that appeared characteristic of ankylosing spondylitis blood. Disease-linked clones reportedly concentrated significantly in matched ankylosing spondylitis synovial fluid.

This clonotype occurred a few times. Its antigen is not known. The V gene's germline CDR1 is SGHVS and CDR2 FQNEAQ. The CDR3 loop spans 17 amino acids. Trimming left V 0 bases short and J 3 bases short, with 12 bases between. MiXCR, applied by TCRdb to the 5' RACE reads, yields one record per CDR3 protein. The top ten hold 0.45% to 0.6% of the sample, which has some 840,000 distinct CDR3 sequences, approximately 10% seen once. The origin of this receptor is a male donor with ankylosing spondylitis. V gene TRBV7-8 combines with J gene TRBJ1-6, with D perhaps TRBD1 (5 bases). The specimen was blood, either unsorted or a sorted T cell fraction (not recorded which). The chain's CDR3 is CASSLAQIDSYNSPLHF. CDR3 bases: TGTGCCAGCAGCTTAGCGCAGATCGACAGCTATAATTCACCCCTCCACTTT.